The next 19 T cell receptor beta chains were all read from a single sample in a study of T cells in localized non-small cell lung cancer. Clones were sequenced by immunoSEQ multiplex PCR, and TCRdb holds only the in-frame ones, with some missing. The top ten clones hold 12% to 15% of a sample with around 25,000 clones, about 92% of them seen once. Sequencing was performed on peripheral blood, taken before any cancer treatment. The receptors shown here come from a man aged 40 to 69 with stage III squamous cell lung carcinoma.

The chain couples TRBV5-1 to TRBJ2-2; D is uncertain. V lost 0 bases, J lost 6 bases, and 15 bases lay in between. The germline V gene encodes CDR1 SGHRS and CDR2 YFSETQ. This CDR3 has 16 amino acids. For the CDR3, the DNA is TGCGCCAGCAGCTTGGCCGTCGGTATAACCGCCGGGGAGCTGTTTTTT. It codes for CASSLAVGITAGELFF.

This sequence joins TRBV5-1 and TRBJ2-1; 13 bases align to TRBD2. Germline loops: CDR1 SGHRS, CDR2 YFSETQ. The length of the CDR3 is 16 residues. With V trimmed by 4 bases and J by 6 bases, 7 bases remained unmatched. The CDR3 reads CASSPTSGRVINEQFF. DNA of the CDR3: TGCGCCAGCAGCCCCACTAGCGGGAGGGTGATCAATGAGCAGTTCTTC.

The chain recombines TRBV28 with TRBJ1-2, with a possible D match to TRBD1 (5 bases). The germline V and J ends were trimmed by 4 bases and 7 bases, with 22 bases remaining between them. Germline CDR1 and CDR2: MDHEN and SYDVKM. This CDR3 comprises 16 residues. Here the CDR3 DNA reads TGTGCCAGCAGTTCTTCCCCCGGGGCCCCCTCGGGTGGCTACACCTTC. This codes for CASSSSPGAPSGGYTF.

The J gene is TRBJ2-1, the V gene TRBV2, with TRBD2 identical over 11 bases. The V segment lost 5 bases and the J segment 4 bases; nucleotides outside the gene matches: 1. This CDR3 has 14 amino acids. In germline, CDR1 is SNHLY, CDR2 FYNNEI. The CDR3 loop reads CASSRLAGYNEQFF. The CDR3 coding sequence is TGTGCCAGCAGTCGACTAGCGGGGTACAATGAGCAGTTCTTC. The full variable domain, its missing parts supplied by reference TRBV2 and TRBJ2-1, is EPEVTQTPSHQVTQMGQEVILRCVPISNHLYFYWYRQILGQKVEFLVSFYNNEISEKSEIFDDQFSVERPDGSNFTLKIRSTKLEDSAMYFCASSRLAGYNEQFFGPGTRLTVL.

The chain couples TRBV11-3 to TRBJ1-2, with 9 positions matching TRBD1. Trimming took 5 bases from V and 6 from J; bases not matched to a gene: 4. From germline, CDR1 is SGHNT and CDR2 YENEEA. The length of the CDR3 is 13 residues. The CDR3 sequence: CASSKRQGDGYTF. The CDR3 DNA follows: TGTGCCAGCAGCAAGCGACAGGGGGATGGCTACACCTTC.

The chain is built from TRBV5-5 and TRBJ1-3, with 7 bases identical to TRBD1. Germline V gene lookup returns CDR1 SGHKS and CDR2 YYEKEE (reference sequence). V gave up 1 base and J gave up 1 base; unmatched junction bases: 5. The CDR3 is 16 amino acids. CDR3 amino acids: CASSLSLGQSGNTIYF. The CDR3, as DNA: TGTGCCAGCAGCTTGAGCTTGGGACAGTCTGGAAACACCATATATTTT.

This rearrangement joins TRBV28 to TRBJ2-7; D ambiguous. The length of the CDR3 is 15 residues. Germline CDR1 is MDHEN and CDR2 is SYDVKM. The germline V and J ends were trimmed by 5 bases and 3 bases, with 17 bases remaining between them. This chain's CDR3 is CASSIGVLGNYEQYF. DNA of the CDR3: TGTGCCAGCAGTATCGGCGTTCTAGGAAACTACGAGCAGTACTTC.

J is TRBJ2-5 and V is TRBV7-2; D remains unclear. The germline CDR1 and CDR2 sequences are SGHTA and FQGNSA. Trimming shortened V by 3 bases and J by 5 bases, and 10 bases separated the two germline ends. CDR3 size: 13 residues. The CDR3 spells CASSFGARETQYF. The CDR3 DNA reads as TGTGCCAGCAGCTTTGGCGCGCGGGAGACCCAGTACTTC.

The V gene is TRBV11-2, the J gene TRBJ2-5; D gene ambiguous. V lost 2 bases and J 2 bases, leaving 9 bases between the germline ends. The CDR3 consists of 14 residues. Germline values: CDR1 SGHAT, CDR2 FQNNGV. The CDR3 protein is CASSLSRGQETQYF. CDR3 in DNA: TGTGCCAGCAGCTTATCGCGTGGTCAAGAGACCCAGTACTTC.

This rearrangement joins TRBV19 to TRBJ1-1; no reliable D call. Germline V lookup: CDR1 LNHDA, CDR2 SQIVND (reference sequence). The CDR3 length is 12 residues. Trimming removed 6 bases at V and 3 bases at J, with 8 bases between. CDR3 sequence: CASRFPDTEAFF. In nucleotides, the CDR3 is TGTGCCAGTAGATTCCCGGACACTGAAGCTTTCTTT.

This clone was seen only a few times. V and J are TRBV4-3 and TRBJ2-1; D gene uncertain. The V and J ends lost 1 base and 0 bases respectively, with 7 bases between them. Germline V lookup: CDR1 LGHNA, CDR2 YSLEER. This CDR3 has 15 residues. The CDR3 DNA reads TGCGCCAGCAGCCAAGGAGGCACCTCCTACAATGAGCAGTTCTTC. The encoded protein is CASSQGGTSYNEQFF.

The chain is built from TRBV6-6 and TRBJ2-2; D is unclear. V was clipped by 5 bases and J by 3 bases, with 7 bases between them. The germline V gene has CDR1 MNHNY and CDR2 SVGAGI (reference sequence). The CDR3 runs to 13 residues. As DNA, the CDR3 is TGTGCCAGCAGTCTTCAGCACACCGGGGAGCTGTTTTTT. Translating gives CASSLQHTGELFF.

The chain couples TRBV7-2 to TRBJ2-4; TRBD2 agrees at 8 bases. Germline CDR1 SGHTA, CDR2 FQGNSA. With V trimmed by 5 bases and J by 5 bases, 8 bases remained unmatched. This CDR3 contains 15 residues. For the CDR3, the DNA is TGTGCCAGCAGCACCCCGGGAGGGCCGGAAAACATTCAGTACTTC. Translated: CASSTPGGPENIQYF.

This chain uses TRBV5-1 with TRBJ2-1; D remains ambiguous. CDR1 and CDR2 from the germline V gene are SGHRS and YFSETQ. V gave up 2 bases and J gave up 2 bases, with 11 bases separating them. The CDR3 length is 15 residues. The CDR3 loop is CASSLTLTAYNEQFF. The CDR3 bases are TGCGCCAGCAGCTTAACGTTAACAGCCTACAATGAGCAGTTCTTC.

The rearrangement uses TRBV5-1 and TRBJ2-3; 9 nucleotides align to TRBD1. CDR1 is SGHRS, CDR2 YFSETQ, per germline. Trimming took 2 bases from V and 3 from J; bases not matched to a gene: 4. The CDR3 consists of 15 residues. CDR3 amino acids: CASSLTGGITDTQYF. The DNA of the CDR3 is TGCGCCAGCAGCTTAACAGGGGGCATTACAGATACGCAGTATTTT.

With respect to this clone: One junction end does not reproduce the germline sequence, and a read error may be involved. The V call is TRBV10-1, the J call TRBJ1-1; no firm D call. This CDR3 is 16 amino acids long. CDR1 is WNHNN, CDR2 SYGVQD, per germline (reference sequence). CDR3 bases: TGCGCCAGCGCCGCCCCTGGTCACCCGTGGAACCCTGAAGCTTTCTTT. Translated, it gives CASAAPGHPWNPEAFF.

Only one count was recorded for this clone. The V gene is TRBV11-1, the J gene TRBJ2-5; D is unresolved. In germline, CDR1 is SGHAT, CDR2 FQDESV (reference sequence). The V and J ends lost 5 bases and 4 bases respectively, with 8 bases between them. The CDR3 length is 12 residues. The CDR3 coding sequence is TGTGCCAGCAGCCCAGGCCGAGAGACCCAGTACTTC. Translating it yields CASSPGRETQYF.

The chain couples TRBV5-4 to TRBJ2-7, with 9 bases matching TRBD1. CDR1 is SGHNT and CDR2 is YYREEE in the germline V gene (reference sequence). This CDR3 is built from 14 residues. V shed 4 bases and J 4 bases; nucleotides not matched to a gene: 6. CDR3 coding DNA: TGTGCCAGCAGCCCCAGACAGGGGGGGTACGAGCAGTACTTC. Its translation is CASSPRQGGYEQYF.

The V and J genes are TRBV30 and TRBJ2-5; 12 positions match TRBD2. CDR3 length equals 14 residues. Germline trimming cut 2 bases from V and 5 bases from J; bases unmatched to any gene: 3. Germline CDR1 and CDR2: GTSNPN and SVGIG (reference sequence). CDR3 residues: CAWSPGLAGETQYF. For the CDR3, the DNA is TGTGCCTGGAGTCCCGGACTAGCGGGGGAGACCCAGTACTTC.